What follows is one T cell receptor beta chain and its context. Antigen specificity is unknown. Here immunoSEQ multiplex PCR was the method, and the copy in TCRdb shows in-frame clones only, minus some. This table holds over 120,000 clones, about 93% found once. These data belong to a study of T cell responses to AZD1222 COVID-19 vaccine. About the study: Second-dose timings of about 4 or about 12 weeks were pooled. Study-level findings and limits: Repertoires were sampled only after the peak T cell response. Targeting of unmutated variant regions was reportedly seen in nearly half of spike-specific TCRs.

The material was peripheral blood, obtained on day 0 of AZD1222 vaccination. This receptor was obtained from an adult in good health.

CDR3 in amino acids: CASSPLAEAFF. CDR3 nucleotides: TGTGCCAGCTCACCACTTGCTGAAGCTTTCTTT. V is TRBV18 and J is TRBJ1-1; D ambiguous. Trimming stripped 1 base from V and 6 bases from J, with 3 bases between. Germline values: CDR1 KGHSH, CDR2 LQKENI. The CDR3 runs 11 residues.